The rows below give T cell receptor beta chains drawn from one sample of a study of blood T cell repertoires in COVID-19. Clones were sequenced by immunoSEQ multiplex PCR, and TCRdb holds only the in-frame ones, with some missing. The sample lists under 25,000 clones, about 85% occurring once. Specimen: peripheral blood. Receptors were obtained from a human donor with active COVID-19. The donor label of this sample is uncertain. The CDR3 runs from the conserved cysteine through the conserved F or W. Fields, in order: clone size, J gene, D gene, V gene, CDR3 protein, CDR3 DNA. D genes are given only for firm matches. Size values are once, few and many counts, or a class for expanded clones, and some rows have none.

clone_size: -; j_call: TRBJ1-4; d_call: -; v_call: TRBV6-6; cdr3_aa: CASCLGQLNEKLFF; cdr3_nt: TGTGCCAGCTGCCTGGGGCAGTTGAATGAAAAACTGTTTTTT
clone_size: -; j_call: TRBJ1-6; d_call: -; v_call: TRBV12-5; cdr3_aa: CASGPEDSRSSPLHF; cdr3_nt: TGTGCTAGTGGCCCGGAGGATTCTCGGAGTTCACCCCTCCACTTT
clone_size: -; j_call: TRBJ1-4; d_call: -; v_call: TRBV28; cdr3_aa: CASSLSGLGSSNEKLFF; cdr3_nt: TGTGCCAGCAGCCTAAGCGGTCTGGGATCGTCTAATGAAAAACTGTTTTTT
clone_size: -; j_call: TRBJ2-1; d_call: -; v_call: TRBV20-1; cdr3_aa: CSATGVREQFF; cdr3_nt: TGCAGTGCTACGGGAGTTCGTGAGCAGTTCTTC
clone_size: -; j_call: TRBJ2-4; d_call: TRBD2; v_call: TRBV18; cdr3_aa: CASSPGLATDIQYF; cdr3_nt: TGTGCCAGCTCACCGGGACTAGCGACGGACATTCAGTACTTC
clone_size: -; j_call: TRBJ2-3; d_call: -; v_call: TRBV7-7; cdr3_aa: CASSLGEESTDTQYF; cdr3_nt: TGTGCTAGCAGCTTAGGCGAAGAGAGCACAGATACGCAGTATTTT
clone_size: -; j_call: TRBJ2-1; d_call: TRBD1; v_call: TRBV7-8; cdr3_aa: CASSLGSGTGVYNEQFF; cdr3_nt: TGTGCCAGCAGCTTAGGTTCCGGGACAGGGGTCTACAATGAGCAGTTCTTC
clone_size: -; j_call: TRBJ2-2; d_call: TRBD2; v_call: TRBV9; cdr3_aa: CASSPPRTGGPPGELFF; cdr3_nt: TGTGCCAGCAGCCCCCCTCGGACGGGAGGGCCACCCGGGGAGCTGTTTTTT
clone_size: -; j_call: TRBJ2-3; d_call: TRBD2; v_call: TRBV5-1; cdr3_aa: CASSLVFAGGSTDTQYF; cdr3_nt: TGCGCCAGCAGCTTGGTCTTTGCGGGAGGTTCCACAGATACGCAGTATTTT
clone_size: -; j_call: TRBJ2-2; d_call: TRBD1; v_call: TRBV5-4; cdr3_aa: CASSLGTGVAGELFF; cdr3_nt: TGTGCCAGCAGCTTGGGGACAGGGGTGGCCGGGGAGCTGTTTTTT
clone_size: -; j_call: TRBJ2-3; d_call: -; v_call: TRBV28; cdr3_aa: CASSWELAGFTDTQYF; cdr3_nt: TGTGCCAGCAGTTGGGAACTAGCTGGTTTCACAGATACGCAGTATTTT
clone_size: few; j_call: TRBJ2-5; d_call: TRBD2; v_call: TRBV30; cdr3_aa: CAWSVRGLAGSGETQYF; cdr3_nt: TGTGCCTGGAGTGTACGGGGGCTAGCGGGAAGCGGAGAGACCCAGTACTTC
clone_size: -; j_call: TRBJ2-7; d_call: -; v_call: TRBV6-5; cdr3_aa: CATLGNSGEQYF; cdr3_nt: TGTGCCACCCTCGGCAATTCAGGCGAGCAGTACTTC
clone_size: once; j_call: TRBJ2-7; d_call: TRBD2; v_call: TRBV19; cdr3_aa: CASSPSGRVYEQYF; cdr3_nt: TGTGCCAGTAGTCCTAGCGGGAGAGTGTACGAGCAGTACTTC
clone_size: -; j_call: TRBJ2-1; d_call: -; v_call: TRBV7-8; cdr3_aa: CASSLADSYNEQFF; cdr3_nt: TGTGCCAGCAGCTTGGCGGATTCCTACAATGAGCAGTTCTTC
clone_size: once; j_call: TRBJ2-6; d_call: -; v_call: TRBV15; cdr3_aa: CATSTNREPGANVLTF; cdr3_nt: TGTGCCACCAGCACAAACAGGGAGCCTGGGGCCAACGTCCTGACTTTC
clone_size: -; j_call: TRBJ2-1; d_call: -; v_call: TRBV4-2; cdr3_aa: CASSQDRSSWDEQFF; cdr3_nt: TGTGCCAGCAGCCAAGATCGGTCTAGCTGGGATGAGCAGTTCTTC
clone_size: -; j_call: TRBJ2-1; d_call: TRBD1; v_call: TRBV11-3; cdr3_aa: CASSSGTGFSYNEQFF; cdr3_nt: TGTGCCAGCAGCTCCGGGACAGGATTCTCCTACAATGAGCAGTTCTTC
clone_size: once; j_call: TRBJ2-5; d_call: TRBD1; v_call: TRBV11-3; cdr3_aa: CASSSGGQGGETQYF; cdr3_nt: TGTGCCAGCAGCTCGGGTGGACAGGGCGGGGAGACCCAGTACTTC
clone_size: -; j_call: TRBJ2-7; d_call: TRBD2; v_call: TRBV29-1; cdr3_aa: CSVEVPLAGDSYEQYF; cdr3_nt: TGCAGCGTTGAAGTCCCACTAGCGGGCGACTCCTACGAGCAGTACTTC
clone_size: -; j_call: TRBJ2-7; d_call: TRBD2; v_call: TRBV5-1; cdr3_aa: CASSFATSDYEQYF; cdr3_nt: TGCGCCAGCAGCTTCGCGACTAGCGACTACGAGCAGTACTTC
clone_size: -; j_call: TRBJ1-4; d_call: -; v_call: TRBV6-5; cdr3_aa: CASSYSSRGGEEKLFF; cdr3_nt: TGTGCCAGCAGTTACTCGTCAAGGGGAGGAGAGGAAAAACTGTTTTTT
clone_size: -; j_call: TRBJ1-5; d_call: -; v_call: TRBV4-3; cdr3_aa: CASSRSREGNQPQHF; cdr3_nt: TGCGCCAGCAGCCGATCCCGGGAGGGGAATCAGCCCCAGCATTTT
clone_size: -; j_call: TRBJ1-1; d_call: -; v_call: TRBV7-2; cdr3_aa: CASSSRSAGRRTEAFF; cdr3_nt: TGTGCCAGCAGCTCAAGGTCCGCAGGGAGGCGCACTGAAGCTTTCTTT
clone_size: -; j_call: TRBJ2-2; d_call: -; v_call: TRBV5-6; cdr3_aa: CASSLGTGNTGELFF; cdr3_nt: TGTGCCAGCAGCTTGGGAACAGGGAACACCGGGGAGCTGTTTTTT
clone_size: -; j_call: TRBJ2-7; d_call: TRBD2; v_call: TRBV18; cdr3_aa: CASSPRKSSGKSEQYF; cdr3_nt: TGTGCCAGCTCCCCGAGGAAGTCCAGCGGGAAGTCTGAGCAGTACTTC
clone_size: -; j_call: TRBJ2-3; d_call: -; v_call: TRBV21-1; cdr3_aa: CASSKPLADTQYF; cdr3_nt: TGTGCCAGCAGCAAACCCCTCGCAGATACGCAGTATTTT
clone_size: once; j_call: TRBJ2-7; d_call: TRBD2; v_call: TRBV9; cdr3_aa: CASSPEGGRAISEQYF; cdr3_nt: TGTGCCAGCAGCCCCGAAGGAGGGAGGGCAATAAGCGAGCAGTACTTC
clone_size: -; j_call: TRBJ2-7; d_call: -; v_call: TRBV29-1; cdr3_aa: CSVGGGGAYEQYF; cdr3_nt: TGCAGCGTTGGGGGAGGGGGAGCCTACGAGCAGTACTTC
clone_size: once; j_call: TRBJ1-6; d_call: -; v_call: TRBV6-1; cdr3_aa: CASSETSRSSYNSPLHF; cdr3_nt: TGTGCCAGCAGTGAAACCTCCCGGAGCTCCTATAATTCACCCCTCCACTTT